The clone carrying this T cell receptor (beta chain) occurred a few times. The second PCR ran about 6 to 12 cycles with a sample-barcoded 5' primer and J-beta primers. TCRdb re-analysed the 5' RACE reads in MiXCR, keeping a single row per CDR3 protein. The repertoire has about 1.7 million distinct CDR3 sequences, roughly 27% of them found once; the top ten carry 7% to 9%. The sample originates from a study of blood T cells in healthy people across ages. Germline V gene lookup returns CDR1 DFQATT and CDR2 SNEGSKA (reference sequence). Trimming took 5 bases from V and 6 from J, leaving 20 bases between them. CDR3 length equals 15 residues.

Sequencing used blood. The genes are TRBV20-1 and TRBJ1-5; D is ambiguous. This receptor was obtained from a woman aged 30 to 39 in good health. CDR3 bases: TGCAGTGCTGGTGGCGGGCAGCCCAACGGTCAGCCCCAGCATTTT. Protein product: CSAGGGQPNGQPQHF.